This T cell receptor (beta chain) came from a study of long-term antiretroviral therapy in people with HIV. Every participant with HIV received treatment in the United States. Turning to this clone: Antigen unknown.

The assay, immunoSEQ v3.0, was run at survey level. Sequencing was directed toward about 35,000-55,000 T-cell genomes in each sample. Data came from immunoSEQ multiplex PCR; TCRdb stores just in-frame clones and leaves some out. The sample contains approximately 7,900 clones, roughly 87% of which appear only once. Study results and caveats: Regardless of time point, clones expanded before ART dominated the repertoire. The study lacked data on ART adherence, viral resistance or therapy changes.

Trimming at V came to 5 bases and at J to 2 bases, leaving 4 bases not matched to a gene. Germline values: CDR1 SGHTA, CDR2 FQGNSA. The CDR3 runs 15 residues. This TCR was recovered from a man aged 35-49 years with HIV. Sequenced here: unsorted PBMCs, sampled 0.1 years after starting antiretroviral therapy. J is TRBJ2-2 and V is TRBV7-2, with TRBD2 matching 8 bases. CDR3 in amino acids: CASSRTSRNTGELFF. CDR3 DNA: TGTGCCAGCAGCCGGACTAGCCGAAACACCGGGGAGCTGTTTTTT.